This TCR beta chain was obtained from a study of control samples from healthy donors and cancer patients. Germline V gene lookup returns CDR1 MNHEY and CDR2 SVGAGI. Trimming left V 7 bases short and J 0 bases short, with 15 bases between. The length of the CDR3 is 15 residues. Profiled with immunoSEQ multiplex PCR; TCRdb holds only in-frame clones, not every one. The repertoire holds some 67,000 clones, around 87% seen once, with 2% to 2.5% in the top ten. The source material was PBMCs. The chain carries TRBV6-5 and TRBJ1-2; a weak D match, TRBD1 (6 bases). This TCR was recovered from a woman between 45 and 60 years old with head and neck cancer. CDR3 nucleotide sequence: TGTGCCAGCACCCCAGGGGCAGGGGCTAACTATGGCTACACCTTC. Residues: CASTPGAGANYGYTF.